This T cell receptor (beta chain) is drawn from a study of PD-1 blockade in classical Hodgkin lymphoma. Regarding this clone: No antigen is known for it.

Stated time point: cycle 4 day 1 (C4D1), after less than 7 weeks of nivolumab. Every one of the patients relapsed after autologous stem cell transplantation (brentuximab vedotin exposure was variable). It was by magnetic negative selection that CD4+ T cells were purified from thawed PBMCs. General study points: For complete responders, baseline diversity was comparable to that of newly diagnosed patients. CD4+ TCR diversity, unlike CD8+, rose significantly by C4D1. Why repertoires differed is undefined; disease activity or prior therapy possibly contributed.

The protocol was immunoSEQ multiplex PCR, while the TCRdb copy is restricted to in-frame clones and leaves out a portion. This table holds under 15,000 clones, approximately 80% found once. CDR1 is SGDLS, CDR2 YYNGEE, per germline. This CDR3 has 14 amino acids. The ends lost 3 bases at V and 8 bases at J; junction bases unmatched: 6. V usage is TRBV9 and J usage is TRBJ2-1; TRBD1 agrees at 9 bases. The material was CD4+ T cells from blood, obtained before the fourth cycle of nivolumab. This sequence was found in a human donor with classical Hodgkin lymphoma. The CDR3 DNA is TGTGCCAGCAGCGGATGGGACAGGGCCGATGAGCAGTTCTTC. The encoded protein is CASSGWDRADEQFF.